Presented here are 11 T cell receptor beta chains from one specimen sequenced in a study of T cell responses to AZD1222 COVID-19 vaccine. This table comes from immunoSEQ multiplex PCR, and its TCRdb copy is limited to in-frame clones, with some not included. The sample shows approximately 81,000 clones, 85% to 95% of them seen only once. Specimen: peripheral blood, collected on day 0 of MenACWY control vaccination. The receptors stem from an adult in good health.

This chain links TRBV7-9 with TRBJ2-7; 7 bases are shared with TRBD2. This CDR3 region has 14 residues. CDR1 is SEHNR, CDR2 FQNEAQ, per germline (reference sequence). V lost 5 bases and J lost 0; bases outside the gene matches: 4. The CDR3 loop is CASSQSGNSYEQYF. CDR3 sequence (DNA): TGTGCCAGCAGCCAGAGCGGGAACTCCTACGAGCAGTACTTC.

V usage is TRBV18 and J usage is TRBJ2-5; no clear D. The CDR3 has 14 residues. Germline CDR1 reads KGHSH; CDR2 reads LQKENI. Trimming shortened V by 3 bases and J by 5 bases, and 13 bases separated the two germline ends. CDR3: CASSPSRVGETQYF. The CDR3 DNA follows: TGTGCCAGCTCACCCTCTAGAGTGGGTGAGACCCAGTACTTC.

The chain employs TRBV18 and TRBJ2-7; 9 nucleotides align to TRBD1. In germline, CDR1 is KGHSH, CDR2 LQKENI. V shed 6 bases and J 3 bases; nucleotides not matched to a gene: 9. CDR3 length: 15 residues. CDR3 amino acids: CASSPNRGLRYEQYF. CDR3 nucleotide sequence: TGTGCCAGCTCCCCCAACAGGGGGCTACGCTACGAGCAGTACTTC.

V and J are TRBV24-1 and TRBJ2-2; D not certain. The V end lost 9 bases, the J end lost 8 bases, and 9 bases lay between the germline ends. The CDR3 covers 11 residues. Germline CDR1 KGHDR, CDR2 SFDVKD. The CDR3 loop reads CATGYWGELFF. The CDR3 bases are TGTGCCACCGGCTACTGGGGGGAGCTGTTTTTT.

V usage is TRBV12-5 and J usage is TRBJ1-1; no clear D. Germline assignment: CDR1 LGHNT and CDR2 FRNRAP. The CDR3 length is 13 residues. V lost 2 bases and J lost 7, with 11 bases in between. CDR3 in DNA: TGTGCTAGTGGTTTGACACGGGCCAGTGAAGCTTTCTTT. This sequence encodes CASGLTRASEAFF.

The chain links TRBV4-1 to TRBJ2-1; 7 nucleotides align to TRBD2. V lost 1 base and J lost 6; bases outside the gene matches: 6. This CDR3 region has 15 residues. Looked up from germline, CDR1 is MGHRA and CDR2 is YSYEKL. Here the CDR3 DNA reads TGCGCCAGCAGCCAAGTGCGGACTAGACTCAATGAGCAGTTCTTC. It yields the protein CASSQVRTRLNEQFF.

The CDR3 loop is CASSPPGQGAWSAFF. For the CDR3, the DNA is TGTGCCAGCTCACCACCGGGACAGGGGGCATGGTCGGCTTTCTTT. The chain links TRBV18 to TRBJ1-1; TRBD1 matches 12 bases. CDR3 length: 15 residues. Trimming removed 0 bases from V and 11 bases from J; junction bases left unmatched: 7. Germline V gene lookup returns CDR1 KGHSH and CDR2 LQKENI.

This rearrangement joins TRBV20-1 to TRBJ2-1, with D tentatively TRBD2 (6 bases). V was shortened by 6 bases and J by 7 bases, with 10 bases between the two germline ends. This CDR3 has 11 amino acids. Germline CDR1 reads DFQATT; CDR2 reads SNEGSKA (reference sequence). The CDR3 is CSADLANEQFF. The CDR3 DNA sequence: TGCAGTGCGGACCTAGCGAATGAGCAGTTCTTC.

The rearrangement joins TRBV5-1 to TRBJ2-7, with 11 positions matching TRBD2. The CDR3 runs to 16 residues. Germline V gene lookup returns CDR1 SGHRS and CDR2 YFSETQ. With 3 bases clipped from V and 1 base from J, the junction kept 6 bases outside the gene matches. The DNA of the CDR3 is TGCGCCAGCAGCTCGGGGCTAGCGGGAGGTTCCTACGAGCAGTACTTC. This sequence encodes CASSSGLAGGSYEQYF.

The V and J genes are TRBV6-1 and TRBJ1-6; D unclear. The germline V gene has CDR1 MNHNS and CDR2 SASEGT. The V end was cut by 2 bases, the J end by 9 bases, with 14 bases between. The length of the CDR3 is 15 residues. The chain's CDR3 is CASSERGSGSSPLHF. The CDR3, as DNA: TGTGCCAGCAGTGAAAGAGGGAGTGGGAGTTCACCCCTCCACTTT.

The chain joins TRBV5-1 to TRBJ1-2, with a weak D call TRBD1 (6 bases). CDR1 is SGHRS and CDR2 is YFSETQ in the germline V gene. V was pared by 0 bases and J by 7 bases, with 16 bases between. CDR3 length equals 15 residues. The CDR3 loop reads CASSLGQGRVFGYTF. The CDR3 DNA reads TGCGCCAGCAGCTTGGGGCAGGGGCGGGTGTTTGGCTACACCTTC.